This T cell receptor beta chain originates from a study of T cell repertoires in cytomegalovirus infection. At the level of the study: Recently identified HLA-C-restricted CMV epitopes and well-studied HLA-B-restricted CMV epitopes were used by the study. Public signatures in TCR beta pointed to CMV infection and matching HLA type. Study-level results: There were HLA-C-restricted CMV-specific TCR beta clonotypes dominating the ex vivo response.

MiXCR, run by TCRdb on the reads, gives a single entry per CDR3 protein. This table holds about 920,000 distinct CDR3 sequences, about a third found once. Germline lookup yields CDR1 SGHAT and CDR2 FQNNGV. The CDR3 has 22 residues. The germline V and J ends were trimmed by 5 bases and 4 bases, with 38 bases remaining between them. A remark on this clonotype: Its antigen is not identified.

The sequencing here drew on cultured CD8+ T cells from PBMCs, taken from culture after CMV antigen stimulation. This TCR was sampled from a human donor in good health (CMV status not recorded). Some clones in this sample may be carry-over from other donors' samples. V is TRBV11-2 and J is TRBJ1-1, with D possibly TRBD1 on 5 matching bases. This CDR3 is CASSPWVQGRQRIRGMPTEAFF. As DNA, the CDR3 is TGTGCCAGCAGCCCGTGGGTTCAGGGTCGGCAGCGAATACGCGGCATGCCCACTGAAGCTTTCTTT. The variable domain in full, completed from reference TRBV11-2 and TRBJ1-1, reads EAGVAQSPRYKIIEKRQSVAFWCNPISGHATLYWYQQILGQGPKLLIQFQNNGVVDDSQLPKDRFSAERLKGVDSTLKIQPAKLEDSAVYLCASSPWVQGRQRIRGMPTEAFFGQGTRLTVV.